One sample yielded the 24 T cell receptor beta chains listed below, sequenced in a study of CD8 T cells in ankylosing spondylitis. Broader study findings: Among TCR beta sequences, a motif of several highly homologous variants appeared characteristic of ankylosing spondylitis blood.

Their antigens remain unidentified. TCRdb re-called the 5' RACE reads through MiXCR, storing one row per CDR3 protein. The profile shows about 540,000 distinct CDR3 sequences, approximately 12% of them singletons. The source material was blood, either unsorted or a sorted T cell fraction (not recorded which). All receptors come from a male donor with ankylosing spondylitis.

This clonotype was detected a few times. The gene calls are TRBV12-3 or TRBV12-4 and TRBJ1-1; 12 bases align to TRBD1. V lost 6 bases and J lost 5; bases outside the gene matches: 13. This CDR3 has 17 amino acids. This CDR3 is CASRNQWGDRGPTEAFF. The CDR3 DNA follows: TGTGCCAGCAGAAACCAGTGGGGGGACAGGGGGCCTACTGAAGCTTTCTTT.

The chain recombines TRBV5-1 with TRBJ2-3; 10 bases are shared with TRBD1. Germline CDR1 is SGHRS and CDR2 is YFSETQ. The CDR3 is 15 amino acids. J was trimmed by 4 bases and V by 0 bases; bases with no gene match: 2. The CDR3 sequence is CASSLVGTGADTQYF. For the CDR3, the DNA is TGCGCCAGCAGCTTGGTTGGGACAGGGGCAGATACGCAGTATTTT.

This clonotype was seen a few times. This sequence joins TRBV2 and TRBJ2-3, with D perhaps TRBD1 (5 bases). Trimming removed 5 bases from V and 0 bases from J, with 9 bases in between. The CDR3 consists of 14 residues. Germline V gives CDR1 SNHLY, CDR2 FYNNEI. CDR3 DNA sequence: TGTGCCAGCAGTTCTCAGGGTAGCACAGATACGCAGTATTTT. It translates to CASSSQGSTDTQYF.

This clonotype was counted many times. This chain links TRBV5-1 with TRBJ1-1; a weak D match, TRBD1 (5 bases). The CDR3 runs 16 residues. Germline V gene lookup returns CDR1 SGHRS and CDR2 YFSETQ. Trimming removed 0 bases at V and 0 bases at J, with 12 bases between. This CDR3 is CASSLGDFVVNTEAFF. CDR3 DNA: TGCGCCAGCAGCTTGGGGGACTTCGTCGTGAACACTGAAGCTTTCTTT.

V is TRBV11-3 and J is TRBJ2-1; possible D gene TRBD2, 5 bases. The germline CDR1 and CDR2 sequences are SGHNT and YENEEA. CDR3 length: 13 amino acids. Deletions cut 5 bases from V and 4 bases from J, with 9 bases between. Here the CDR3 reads CASSRTQYNEQFF. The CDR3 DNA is TGTGCCAGCAGCAGGACTCAATACAATGAGCAGTTCTTC.

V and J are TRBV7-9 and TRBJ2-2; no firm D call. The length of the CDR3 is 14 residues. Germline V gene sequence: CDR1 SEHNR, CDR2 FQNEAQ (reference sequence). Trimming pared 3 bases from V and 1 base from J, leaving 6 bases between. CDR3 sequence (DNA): TGTGCCAGCAGCTTCTCACAGAACACCGGGGAGCTGTTTTTT. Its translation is CASSFSQNTGELFF.

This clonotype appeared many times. The CDR3: CASSWGPTDTQYF. CDR3 DNA sequence: TGTGCCAGCAGCTGGGGACCCACAGATACGCAGTATTTT. The gene calls are TRBV5-6 and TRBJ2-3; D may match TRBD1 or TRBD2 (5 bases each). CDR3 size: 13 residues. The germline CDR1 and CDR2 sequences are SGHDT and YYEEEE. Trimming stripped 3 bases from V and 2 bases from J, with 7 bases between.

This chain's CDR3 is CASSLDLAGDGEQYV. The CDR3 bases are TGCGCCAGCAGCTTGGATCTAGCGGGAGACGGTGAGCAGTACGTC. J is TRBJ2-7 and V is TRBV5-1, with 10 bases lining up with TRBD2. V shed 0 bases and J 7 bases; nucleotides not matched to a gene: 7. The CDR3 extends over 15 amino acids. Germline CDR1 reads SGHRS; CDR2 reads YFSETQ.

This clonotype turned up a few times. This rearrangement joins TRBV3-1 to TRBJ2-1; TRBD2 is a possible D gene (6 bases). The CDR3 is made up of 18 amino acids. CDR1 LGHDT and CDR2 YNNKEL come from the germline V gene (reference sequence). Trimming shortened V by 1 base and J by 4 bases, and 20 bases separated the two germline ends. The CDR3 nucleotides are TGTGCCAGCAGCCAAGCGATCTTATCGGGAGTAGGATACAATGAGCAGTTCTTC. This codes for CASSQAILSGVGYNEQFF.

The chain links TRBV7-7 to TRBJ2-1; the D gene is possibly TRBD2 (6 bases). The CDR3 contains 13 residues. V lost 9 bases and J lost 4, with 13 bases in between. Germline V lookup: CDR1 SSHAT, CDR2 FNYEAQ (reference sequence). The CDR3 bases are TGTGCCAGTTCGACTAGTCGGTACAATGAGCAGTTCTTC. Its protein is CASSTSRYNEQFF. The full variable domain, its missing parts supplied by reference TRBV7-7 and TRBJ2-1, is GAGVSQSPRYKVTKRGQDVTLRCDPISSHATLYWYQQALGQGPEFLTYFNYEAQPDKSGLPSDRFSAERPEGSISTLTIQRTEQRDSAMYRCASSTSRYNEQFFGPGTRLTVL.

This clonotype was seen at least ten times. The CDR3 is CASSEQGTGELFF. The CDR3 DNA is TGCGCCAGCAGCGAGCAGGGAACCGGGGAGCTGTTTTTT. The chain carries TRBV5-1 and TRBJ2-2; possible D gene TRBD1, 5 bases. Per the germline V gene, CDR1 is SGHRS and CDR2 is YFSETQ. The CDR3 has 13 amino acids. V lost 4 bases to trimming and J lost 5 bases, with 9 bases between them.

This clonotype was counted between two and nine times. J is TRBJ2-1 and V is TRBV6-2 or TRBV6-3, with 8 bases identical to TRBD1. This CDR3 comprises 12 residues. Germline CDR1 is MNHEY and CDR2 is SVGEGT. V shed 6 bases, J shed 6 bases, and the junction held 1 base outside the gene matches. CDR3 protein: CASRDRVNEQFF. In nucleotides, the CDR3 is TGTGCCAGCAGGGACAGGGTCAATGAGCAGTTCTTC.

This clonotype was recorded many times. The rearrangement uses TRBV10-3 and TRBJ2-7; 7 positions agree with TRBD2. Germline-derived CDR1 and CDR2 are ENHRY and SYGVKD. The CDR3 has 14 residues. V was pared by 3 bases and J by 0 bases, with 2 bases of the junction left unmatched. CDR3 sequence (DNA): TGTGCCATCAGTGATCGCGGGAGCTCCTACGAGCAGTACGTC. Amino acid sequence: CAISDRGSSYEQYV.

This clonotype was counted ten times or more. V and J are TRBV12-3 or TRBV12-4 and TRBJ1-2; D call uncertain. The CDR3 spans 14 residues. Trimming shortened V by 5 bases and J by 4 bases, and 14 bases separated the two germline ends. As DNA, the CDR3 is TGTGCCAGCAGTCCACGGGTCGCTTCCTATGGCTACACCTTC. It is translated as CASSPRVASYGYTF.

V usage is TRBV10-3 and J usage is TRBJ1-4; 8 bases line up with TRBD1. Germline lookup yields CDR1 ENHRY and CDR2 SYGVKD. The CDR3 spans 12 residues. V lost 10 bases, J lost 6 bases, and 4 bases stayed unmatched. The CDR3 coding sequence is TGTGCCACCAGGGGGCTGGATGAAAAACTGTTTTTT. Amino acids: CATRGLDEKLFF.

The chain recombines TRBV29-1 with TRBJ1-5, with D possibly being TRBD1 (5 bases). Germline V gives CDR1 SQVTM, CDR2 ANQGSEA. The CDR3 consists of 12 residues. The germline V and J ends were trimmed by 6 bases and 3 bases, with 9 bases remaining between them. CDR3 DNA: TGCAGCGTGGGGGAACCCAATCAGCCCCAGCATTTT. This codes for CSVGEPNQPQHF. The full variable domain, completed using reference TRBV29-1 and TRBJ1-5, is SAVISQKPSRDICQRGTSLTIQCQVDSQVTMMFWYRQQPGQSLTLIATANQGSEATYESGFVIDKFPISRPNLTFSTLTVSNMSPEDSSIYLCSVGEPNQPQHFGDGTRLSIL.

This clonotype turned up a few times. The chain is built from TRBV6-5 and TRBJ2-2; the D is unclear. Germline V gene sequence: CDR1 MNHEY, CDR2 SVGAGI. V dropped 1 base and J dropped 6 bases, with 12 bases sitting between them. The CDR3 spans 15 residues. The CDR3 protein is CASSYYSGFAGELFF. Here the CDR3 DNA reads TGTGCCAGCAGTTACTACTCGGGTTTTGCCGGGGAGCTGTTTTTT.

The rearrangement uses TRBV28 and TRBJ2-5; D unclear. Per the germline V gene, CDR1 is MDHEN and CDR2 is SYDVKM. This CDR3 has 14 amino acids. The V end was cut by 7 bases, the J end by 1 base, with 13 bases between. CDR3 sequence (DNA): TGTGCCAGCACCAGACGGACCCTCCAAGAGACCCAGTACTTC. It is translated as CASTRRTLQETQYF.

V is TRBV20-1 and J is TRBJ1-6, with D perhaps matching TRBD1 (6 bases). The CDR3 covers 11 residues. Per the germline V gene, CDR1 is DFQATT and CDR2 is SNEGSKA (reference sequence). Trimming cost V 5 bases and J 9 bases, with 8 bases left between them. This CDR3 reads CSAWGLSPLHF. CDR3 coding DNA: TGCAGTGCTTGGGGGCTTTCACCCCTCCACTTT.

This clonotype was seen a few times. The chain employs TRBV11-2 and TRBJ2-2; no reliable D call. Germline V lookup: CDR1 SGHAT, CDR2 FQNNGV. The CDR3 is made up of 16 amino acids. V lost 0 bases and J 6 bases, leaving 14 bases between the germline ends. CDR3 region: CASSLDKPPKSGELFF. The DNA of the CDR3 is TGTGCCAGCAGCTTAGATAAGCCGCCAAAGTCCGGGGAGCTGTTTTTT.

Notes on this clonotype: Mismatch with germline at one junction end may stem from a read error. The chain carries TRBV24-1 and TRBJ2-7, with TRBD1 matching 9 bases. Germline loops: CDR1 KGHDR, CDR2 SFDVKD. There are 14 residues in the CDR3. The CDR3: CASSDPDRGGEQYF. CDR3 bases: TGTGCCTCCAGTGACCCGGACAGGGGAGGCGAGCAGTACTTC.

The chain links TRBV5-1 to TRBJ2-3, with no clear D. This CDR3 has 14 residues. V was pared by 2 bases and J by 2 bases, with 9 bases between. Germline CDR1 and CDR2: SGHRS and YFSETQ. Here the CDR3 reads CASSFILNTDTQYF. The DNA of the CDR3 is TGCGCCAGCAGCTTTATCCTAAACACAGATACGCAGTATTTT.

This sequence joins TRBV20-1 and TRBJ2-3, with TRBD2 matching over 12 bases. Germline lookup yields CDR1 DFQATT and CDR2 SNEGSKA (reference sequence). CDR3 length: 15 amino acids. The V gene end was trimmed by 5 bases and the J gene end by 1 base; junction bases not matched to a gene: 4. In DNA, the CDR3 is TGCAGTGCTCCAGGACTAGCGGGACGCACAGATACGCAGTATTTT. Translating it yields CSAPGLAGRTDTQYF.

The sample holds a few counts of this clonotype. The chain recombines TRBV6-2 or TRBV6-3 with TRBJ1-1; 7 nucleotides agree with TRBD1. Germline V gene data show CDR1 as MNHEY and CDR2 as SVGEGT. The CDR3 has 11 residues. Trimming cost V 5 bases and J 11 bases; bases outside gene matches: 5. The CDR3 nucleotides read TGTGCCAGCAGTCCGGGACAGCGGGCTTTCTTT. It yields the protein CASSPGQRAFF.